This TCR beta chain was sequenced during a study of T cell repertoires in cytomegalovirus infection. On the study more broadly: Recently identified HLA-C-restricted CMV epitopes and well-studied HLA-B-restricted CMV epitopes were used by the study. Indications of both CMV infection and matching HLA type were provided by public TCR beta signatures.

This clonotype was seen many times. Its target is not known. Study-level findings and limits: Dominating the ex vivo response were TCR beta clonotypes that were CMV-specific and HLA-C-restricted. Frequencies of public TCR beta families were cumulated, and this identified carriers of CMV plus the relevant HLA.

MiXCR, applied by TCRdb to the reads, yields one record per CDR3 protein. This sample carries some 500,000 distinct CDR3 sequences, 40% of them seen once, and the ten largest clones take around 48%. The ends were cut back, 4 bases at V and 3 bases at J, with 9 bases in the middle. The CDR3 sequence is 14 residues long. CDR1 SGHTA and CDR2 FQGNSA come from the germline V gene. The V and J genes are TRBV7-2 and TRBJ1-4; D is ambiguous. This sequence originates from a human donor in good health (CMV status not recorded). Some clones in this sample may be carry-over from other donors' samples. The sequencing used cultured PBMCs, collected from culture after CMV antigen stimulation. CDR3 residues: CASSSDGPNEKLFF. CDR3 sequence (DNA): TGTGCCAGCAGCTCAGACGGACCTAATGAAAAACTGTTTTTT.